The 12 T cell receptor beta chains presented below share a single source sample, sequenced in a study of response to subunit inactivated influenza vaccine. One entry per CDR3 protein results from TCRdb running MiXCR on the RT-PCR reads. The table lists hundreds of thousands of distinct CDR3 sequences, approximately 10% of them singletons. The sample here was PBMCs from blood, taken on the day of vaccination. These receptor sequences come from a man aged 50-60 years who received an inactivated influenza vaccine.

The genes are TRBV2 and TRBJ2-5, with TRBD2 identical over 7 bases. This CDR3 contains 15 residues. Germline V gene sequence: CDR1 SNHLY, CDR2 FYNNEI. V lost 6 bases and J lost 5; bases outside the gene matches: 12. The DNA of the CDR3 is TGTGCCAGCAGCCGTTCCGGGGGGATCAGGGAGACCCAGTACTTC. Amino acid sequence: CASSRSGGIRETQYF. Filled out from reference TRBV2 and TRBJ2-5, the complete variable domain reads EPEVTQTPSHQVTQMGQEVILRCVPISNHLYFYWYRQILGQKVEFLVSFYNNEISEKSEIFDDQFSVERPDGSNFTLKIRSTKLEDSAMYFCASSRSGGIRETQYFGPGTRLLVL.

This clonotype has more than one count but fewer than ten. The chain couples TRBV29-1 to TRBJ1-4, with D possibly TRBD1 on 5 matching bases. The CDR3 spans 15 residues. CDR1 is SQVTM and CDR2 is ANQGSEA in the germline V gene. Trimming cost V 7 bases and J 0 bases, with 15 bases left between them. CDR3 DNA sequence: TGCAGCGCCTCAGGGCCGACTGCAACTAATGAAAAACTGTTTTTT. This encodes CSASGPTATNEKLFF.

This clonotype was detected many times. CDR3 bases: TGTGCCAGCAGCCGAACCGTCAATCAGCCCCAGCATTTT. Protein product: CASSRTVNQPQHF. The chain has TRBV2 and TRBJ1-5; D not resolved. The germline V and J ends were trimmed by 6 bases and 3 bases, with 9 bases remaining between them. Germline V gives CDR1 SNHLY, CDR2 FYNNEI. CDR3 length: 13 amino acids.

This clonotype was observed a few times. The CDR3 DNA follows: TGCGCCAGCAGAGGGACTAGCACTGAAGCTTTCTTT. Translated: CASRGTSTEAFF. V gene TRBV5-1 combines with J gene TRBJ1-1, with D possibly being TRBD1 (5 bases). V was cut by 5 bases and J by 4 bases, with 9 bases left in between. CDR1 SGHRS and CDR2 YFSETQ come from the germline V gene. This CDR3 contains 12 residues.

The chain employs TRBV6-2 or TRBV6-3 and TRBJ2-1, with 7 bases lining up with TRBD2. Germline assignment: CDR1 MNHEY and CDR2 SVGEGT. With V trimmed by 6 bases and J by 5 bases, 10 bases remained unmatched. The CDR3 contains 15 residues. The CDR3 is CASSRSSGRHNEQFF. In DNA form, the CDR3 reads TGTGCCAGCAGCCGATCTAGCGGTCGACACAATGAGCAGTTCTTC.

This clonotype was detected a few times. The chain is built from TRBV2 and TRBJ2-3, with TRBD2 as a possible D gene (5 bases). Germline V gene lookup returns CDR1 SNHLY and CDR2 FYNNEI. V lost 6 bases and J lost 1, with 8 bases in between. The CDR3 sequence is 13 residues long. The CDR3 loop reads CASRWGGTDTQYF. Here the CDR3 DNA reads TGTGCCAGCAGATGGGGAGGCACAGATACGCAGTATTTT.

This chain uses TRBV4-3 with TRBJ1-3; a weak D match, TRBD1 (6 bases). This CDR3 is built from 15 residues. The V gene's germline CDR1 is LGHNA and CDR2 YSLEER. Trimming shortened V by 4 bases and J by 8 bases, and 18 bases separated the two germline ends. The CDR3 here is CASSLQGRPEDTIYF. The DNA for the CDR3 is TGCGCCAGCAGCCTACAGGGCAGGCCCGAGGACACCATATATTTT.

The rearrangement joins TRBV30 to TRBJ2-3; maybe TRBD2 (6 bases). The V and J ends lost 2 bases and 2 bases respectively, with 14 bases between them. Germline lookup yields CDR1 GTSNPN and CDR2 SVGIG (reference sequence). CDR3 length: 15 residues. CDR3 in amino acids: CAWSMGTQNTDTQYF. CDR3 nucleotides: TGTGCCTGGAGTATGGGGACTCAGAACACAGATACGCAGTATTTT.

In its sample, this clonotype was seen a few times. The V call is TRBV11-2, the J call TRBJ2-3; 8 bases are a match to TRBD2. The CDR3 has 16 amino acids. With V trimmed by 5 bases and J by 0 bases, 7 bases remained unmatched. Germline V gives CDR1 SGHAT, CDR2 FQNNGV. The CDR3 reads CASSGVAGLSTDTQYF. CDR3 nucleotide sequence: TGTGCCAGCAGCGGGGTAGCGGGACTTAGCACAGATACGCAGTATTTT.

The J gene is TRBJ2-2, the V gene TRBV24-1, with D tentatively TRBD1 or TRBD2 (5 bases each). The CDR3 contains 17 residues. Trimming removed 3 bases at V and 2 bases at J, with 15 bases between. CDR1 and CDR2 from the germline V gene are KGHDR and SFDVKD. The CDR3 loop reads CATSDHPGRLNTGELFF. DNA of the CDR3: TGTGCCACCAGTGATCATCCGGGACGGCTCAACACCGGGGAGCTGTTTTTT.

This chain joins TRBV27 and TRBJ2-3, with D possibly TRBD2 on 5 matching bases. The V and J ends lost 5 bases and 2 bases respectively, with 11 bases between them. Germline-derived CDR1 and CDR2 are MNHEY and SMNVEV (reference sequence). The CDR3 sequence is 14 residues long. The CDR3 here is CASSRLTTTDTQYF. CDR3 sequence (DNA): TGTGCCAGCAGTCGGCTGACTACCACAGATACGCAGTATTTT.

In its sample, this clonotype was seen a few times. CDR3 DNA sequence: TGTGCCAGCAGTCTCGACAGGGGGATAACTGAAGCTTTCTTT. Translated, it gives CASSLDRGITEAFF. The chain links TRBV12-3 or TRBV12-4 to TRBJ1-1, with 9 bases lining up with TRBD1. Trimming cost V 5 bases and J 5 bases; bases outside gene matches: 6. This CDR3 region has 14 residues.